What follows describes a single T cell receptor (beta chain). Authors' methods: Reference gene primers were amplified, and this amplification served to estimate nucleated cell counts. Only in-frame clones appear in the TCRdb table, and some are missing; sequencing was by immunoSEQ multiplex PCR. The D gene and trimming were derived from the DNA, and the V and J assignments and clone size from that table. The table includes 95,000 to 110,000 clones, more than 70% detected once. This sample stems from a study of blood T cell repertoires in COVID-19. At the level of the study: Samples taken during acute and convalescent COVID-19 were collected in the United States, Italy and Spain. PBMCs, B-cell-depleted T cells, or T cells provided the cDNA or gDNA that made up the material.

This CDR3 has 16 amino acids. Germline CDR1 is MDHEN and CDR2 is SYDVKM. Trimming at V came to 3 bases and at J to 8 bases, leaving 12 bases not matched to a gene. The sample comprised peripheral blood. The source of this sequence is a human donor in a cohort sampled during active COVID-19. The rearrangement links TRBV28 to TRBJ1-2; 10 positions match TRBD1. CDR3 residues: CASSFGTGVTREGYTF. The CDR3 DNA is TGTGCCAGCAGTTTCGGGACAGGGGTCACCCGGGAAGGCTACACCTTC.